This T cell receptor (beta chain) appears in the sequencing data of a study of blood T cell repertoires in COVID-19. TCRdb's copy holds only in-frame clones and misses some; the assay was immunoSEQ multiplex PCR. The sample yields roughly 260,000 clones, roughly 84% seen once. Germline V CDR1 and CDR2: MNHEY, SVGAGI. The CDR3 is made up of 15 amino acids. V shed 2 bases and J 6 bases; nucleotides not matched to a gene: 4. The sequence was obtained from a woman aged 18-29 years with acute or convalescent COVID-19. This sequence joins TRBV6-5 and TRBJ1-5, with 10 bases matching TRBD1. The sequencing sample was made of peripheral blood. CDR3 nucleotide sequence: TGTGCCAGCAGTTACGGACAGGGGGGCAGTCAGCCCCAGCATTTT. Translating it yields CASSYGQGGSQPQHF.